Included here is one T cell receptor beta chain sequence, with context. Its antigen is as yet unknown. In germline, CDR1 is MNHEY, CDR2 SVGAGI. V gave up 0 bases and J gave up 5 bases, with 10 bases separating them. The CDR3 is 14 residues long. The Oncomine TCR Beta short-read assay was applied to DNA of cultured CD4+ T cells. Using the QIAamp micro DNA kit, genomic DNA was extracted from the CD4+ T cells that had been cultured. TCRdb itself ran the PCR reads through MiXCR, one entry per CDR3 protein. The sample has more than 5,500 distinct CDR3 sequences; roughly 52% are singletons. Noted treatment: roughly 11-day PBMC culture with coronavirus spike peptide pools or control peptides (ViraFEST assay). Those CD4+ T cells from the unexposed donor predate the COVID-19 pandemic (2011-2018). Culture conditions combined 2 million to 2.5 million PBMCs per well with about 9.2 IU/ml IL-2 and roughly 10 ug/ml peptide pools.

The entry originates in a study of vaccination and CD4 T cells after COVID-19. Study in general: Cultures serving as controls received a peptide pool (CEFX or HIV-1 Nef) or no peptide.

Study outcomes and limitations: Convalescent patients saw a median 86.3% of their reactive clones show up only after vaccination.

Sample: CD4+ T cells from blood, cultured in vitro. This TCR was sampled from a human donor in good health. This chain joins TRBV6-5 and TRBJ1-1; weak D call: TRBD1 (6 bases). CDR3 region: CASSYSHTGTEAFF. CDR3 coding DNA: TGTGCCAGCAGTTACTCGCACACAGGGACTGAAGCTTTCTTT.